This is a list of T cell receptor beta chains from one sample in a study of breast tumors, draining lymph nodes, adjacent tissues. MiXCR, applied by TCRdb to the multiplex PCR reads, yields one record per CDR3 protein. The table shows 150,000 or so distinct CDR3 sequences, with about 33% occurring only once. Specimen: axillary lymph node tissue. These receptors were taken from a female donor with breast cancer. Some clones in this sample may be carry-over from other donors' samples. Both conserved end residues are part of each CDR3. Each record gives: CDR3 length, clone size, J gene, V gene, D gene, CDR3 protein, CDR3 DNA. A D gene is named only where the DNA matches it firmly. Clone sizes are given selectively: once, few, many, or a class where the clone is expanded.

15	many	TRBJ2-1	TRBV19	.	CATLRKGPIYNEQFF	TGTGCCACCTTGAGGAAGGGGCCTATCTACAATGAGCAGTTCTTC
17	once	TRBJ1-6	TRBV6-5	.	CASSYGDMPVDNSPLHF	TGTGCCAGCAGTTACGGGGACATGCCTGTTGATAATTCACCCCTCCACTTT
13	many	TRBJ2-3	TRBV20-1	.	CSVRLDYRDTQYF	TGCAGTGTTCGACTAGATTATCGAGATACGCAGTATTTT
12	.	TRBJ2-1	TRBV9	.	CASSATLDEQFF	TGTGCCAGCAGCGCCACTTTGGATGAGCAGTTCTTC
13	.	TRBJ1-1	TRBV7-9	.	CASRPPGDTEAFF	TGTGCCAGCAGGCCTCCCGGGGACACTGAAGCTTTCTTT
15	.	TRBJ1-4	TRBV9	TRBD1	CASSVGQGRDEKLFF	TGTGCCAGCAGCGTAGGACAGGGCCGGGATGAAAAACTGTTTTTT
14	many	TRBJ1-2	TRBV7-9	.	CASSLGTHNYGYTF	TGTGCCAGCAGCTTAGGTACTCATAACTATGGCTACACCTTC
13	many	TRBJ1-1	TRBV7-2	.	CASSTEGVTEAFF	TGTGCCAGCAGCACCGAGGGGGTGACTGAAGCTTTCTTT
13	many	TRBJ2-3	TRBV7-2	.	CASSLVSPDTQYF	TGTGCCAGCAGCTTAGTTAGCCCAGATACGCAGTATTTT
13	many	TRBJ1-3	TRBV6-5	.	CASRNPNGNTIYF	TGTGCCAGCAGAAATCCTAATGGAAACACCATATATTTT
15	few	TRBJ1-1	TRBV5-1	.	CASSFEGRANTEAFF	TGCGCCAGCAGCTTTGAGGGGCGGGCGAACACTGAAGCTTTCTTT
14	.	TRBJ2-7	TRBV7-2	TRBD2	CASSFSGLAHERYF	TGTGCCAGCAGCTTCAGCGGACTAGCCCACGAGCGATACTTC
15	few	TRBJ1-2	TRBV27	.	CASSRQGSYYYGYTF	TGTGCCAGCAGCCGCCAGGGGTCCTACTACTATGGCTACACCTTC
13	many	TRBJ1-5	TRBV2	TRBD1	CACTRDRVQPQHF	TGTGCCTGCACCCGGGACAGGGTACAGCCCCAGCATTTT
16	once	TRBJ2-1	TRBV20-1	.	CSANPQTVSSYNEQFF	TGCAGTGCTAACCCCCAGACGGTTAGCTCCTACAATGAGCAGTTCTTC
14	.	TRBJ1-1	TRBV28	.	CASSFPGGNTEAFF	TGTGCCAGCAGTTTCCCCGGTGGGAACACTGAAGCTTTCTTT
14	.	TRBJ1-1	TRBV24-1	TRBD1	CATSASGGGTEAFF	TGTGCCACCAGTGCCTCAGGGGGGGGCACTGAAGCTTTCTTT
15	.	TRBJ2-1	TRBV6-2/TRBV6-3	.	CASSPRDNLLHEQFF	TGTGCCAGCAGTCCCCGGGACAACCTCCTCCATGAGCAGTTCTTC
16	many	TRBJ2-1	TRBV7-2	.	CASRTTGGARSNEQFF	TGTGCCAGCAGAACAACGGGTGGTGCGAGATCCAATGAGCAGTTCTTC
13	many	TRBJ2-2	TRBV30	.	CAWRGANTGELFF	TGTGCCTGGAGGGGGGCGAACACCGGGGAGCTGTTTTTT
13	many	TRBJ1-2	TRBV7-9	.	CASSMDGYYGYTF	TGTGCCAGCAGCATGGACGGATACTATGGCTACACCTTC
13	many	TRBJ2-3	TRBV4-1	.	CASSQGLGDTQYF	TGCGCCAGCAGCCAAGGTCTGGGAGATACGCAGTATTTT
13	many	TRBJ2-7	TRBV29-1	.	CSVEAGTSYEQYF	TGCAGCGTTGAAGCCGGGACATCATACGAGCAGTACTTC
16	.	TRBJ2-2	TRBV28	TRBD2	CASSQLTSGSSGELFF	TGTGCCAGCAGTCAGCTGACTAGCGGGAGCTCCGGGGAGCTGTTTTTT
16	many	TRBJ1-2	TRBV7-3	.	CASSLSGGGQTSGYTF	TGTGCCAGCAGCTTAAGCGGCGGGGGCCAAACGTCTGGCTACACCTTC
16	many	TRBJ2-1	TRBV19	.	CASSIVQWADYNEQFF	TGTGCCAGTAGTATAGTCCAATGGGCCGACTACAATGAGCAGTTCTTC
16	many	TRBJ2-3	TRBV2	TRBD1	CASREQGARPTDTQYF	TGTGCCAGCAGGGAACAGGGGGCGCGCCCCACAGATACGCAGTATTTT
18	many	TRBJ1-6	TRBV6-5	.	CASSHSFTASSYNSPLHF	TGTGCCAGCAGTCACTCGTTTACAGCCAGCTCCTATAATTCACCCCTCCACTTT
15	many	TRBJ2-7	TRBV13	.	CASSLGSAGNYEQYF	TGTGCCAGCAGCTTAGGCAGTGCGGGAAACTACGAGCAGTACTTC
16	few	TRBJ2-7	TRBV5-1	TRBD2	CASSLVASGGADEQYF	TGCGCCAGCAGCTTGGTTGCTAGCGGAGGCGCGGACGAGCAGTACTTC
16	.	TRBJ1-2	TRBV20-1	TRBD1	CSARRGSGTGIYGYTF	TGCAGTGCCCGTCGGGGTTCCGGGACAGGGATCTATGGCTACACCTTC
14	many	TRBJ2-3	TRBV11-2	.	CASSSPGPTDTQYF	TGTGCCAGCAGCTCCCCCGGGCCCACAGATACGCAGTATTTT
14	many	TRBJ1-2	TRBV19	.	CASSIGQAPYGYTF	TGTGCCAGTAGTATAGGACAGGCGCCCTATGGCTACACCTTC
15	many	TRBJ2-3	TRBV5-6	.	CASSDDVHSTDTQYF	TGTGCCAGCAGCGATGACGTTCATAGCACAGATACGCAGTATTTT
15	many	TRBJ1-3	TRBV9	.	CASSVGDRGGNTIYF	TGTGCCAGCAGCGTAGGGGATCGGGGAGGAAACACCATATATTTT
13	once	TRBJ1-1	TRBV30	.	CAWTIGLRAEAFF	TGTGCCTGGACCATAGGACTCCGGGCTGAAGCTTTCTTT
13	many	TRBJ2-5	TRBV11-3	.	CASSLGAAETQYF	TGTGCCAGCAGCTTAGGTGCGGCGGAGACCCAGTACTTC
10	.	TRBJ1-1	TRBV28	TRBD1	CASGQAEAFF	TGTGCCAGCGGACAGGCAGAAGCTTTCTTT
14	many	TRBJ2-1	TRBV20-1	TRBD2	CSARTSEFYNEQFF	TGCAGTGCTAGGACTAGCGAGTTCTACAATGAGCAGTTCTTC
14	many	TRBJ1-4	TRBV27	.	CASRDRATNEKLFF	TGTGCCAGCAGAGACAGAGCAACTAATGAAAAACTGTTTTTT
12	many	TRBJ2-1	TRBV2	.	CASTPGPNEQFF	TGTGCCAGCACCCCAGGGCCCAATGAGCAGTTCTTC